This T cell receptor (beta chain) was captured by sequencing in a study of CD8 T cells in Susac syndrome. With 0 bases removed from V and 2 bases from J, the gap between germline ends came to 8 bases. The CDR3 is 14 residues long. Germline CDR1 and CDR2: LGHDT and YNNKEL (reference sequence). Random hexamers served to reverse transcribe roughly 0.5 to 1 ug RNA. Coverage of TCR beta CDR3 amplification by immunoSEQ multiplex PCR extended to 54 Vbeta and 13 Jbeta. MiXCR, applied by TCRdb to the immunoSEQ multiplex PCR reads, yields one record per CDR3 protein. The sample contains more than 120,000 distinct CDR3 sequences, approximately 94% of which appear only once.

V is TRBV3-1 and J is TRBJ2-7; no reliable D call. What was sequenced was CD4+ T cells from PBMCs. The source is a human donor in good health. DNA of the CDR3: TGTGCCAGCAGCCAAGATCAAACCCCCTACGAGCAGTACTTC. This gives the protein CASSQDQTPYEQYF.